The 8 T cell receptor beta chains reported below all come from one sample, sequenced in a study of CD8+ T cells in alopecia areata. Following extraction, RNA underwent reverse transcription to cDNA, which served as the sequencing template. Assay used: immunoSEQ multiplex PCR; TCRdb lists only in-frame clones, some missing. The sample carries hundreds of thousands of clones, around three fifths recorded once. The sequences come from CD4+ T cells sorted from blood, collected at week 0. These TCRs come from a human donor with alopecia areata.

The rearrangement links TRBV29-1 to TRBJ2-1, with D hard to call. This CDR3 spans 13 amino acids. V was trimmed by 3 bases and J by 5 bases, leaving 11 bases between them. Germline V gene lookup returns CDR1 SQVTM and CDR2 ANQGSEA. The CDR3 sequence is CSVEAWTDNEQFF. In DNA, the CDR3 is TGCAGCGTTGAGGCTTGGACGGACAATGAGCAGTTCTTC.

This clone was seen at least ten times. V and J are TRBV30 and TRBJ2-1; no clear D. Trimming pared 7 bases from V and 4 bases from J, leaving 17 bases between. The CDR3 is 14 amino acids. The germline CDR1 and CDR2 sequences are GTSNPN and SVGIG (reference sequence). In DNA form, the CDR3 reads TGTGCCTCGCCCATGGACGGATTTTACAATGAGCAGTTCTTC. This translates into CASPMDGFYNEQFF.

The V gene is TRBV27, the J gene TRBJ2-7; TRBD2 matches 15 bases. This CDR3 contains 16 residues. V lost 4 bases to trimming and J lost 5 bases; unmatched junction nucleotides: 6. Germline V lookup: CDR1 MNHEY, CDR2 SMNVEV (reference sequence). For the CDR3, the DNA is TGTGCCAGCAGTTCCCCAGGGACTAGCGGGAGGAACGAGCAGTACTTC. Translating it yields CASSSPGTSGRNEQYF.

The chain uses TRBV4-1 and TRBJ2-3; TRBD1 might be the D (6 bases). CDR1 MGHRA and CDR2 YSYEKL come from the germline V gene. V was clipped by 1 base and J by 0 bases, with 11 bases between them. This CDR3 is built from 16 residues. CDR3 bases: TGCGCCAGCAGCCAAGTGGTAGGGACAAGCACAGATACGCAGTATTTT. Translating it yields CASSQVVGTSTDTQYF.

This clone was observed a handful of times. The CDR3 sequence is CASIRRGTDTQYF. CDR3 bases: TGTGCCAGCATCAGGAGGGGCACAGATACGCAGTATTTT. The V gene is TRBV6-5, the J gene TRBJ2-3; D perhaps matches TRBD2 (6 bases). The CDR3 is 13 residues long. In germline, CDR1 is MNHEY, CDR2 SVGAGI. V was pared by 7 bases and J by 1 base, with 9 bases between.

V and J are TRBV5-1 and TRBJ1-4, with D unclear. Per germline, CDR1 SGHRS and CDR2 YFSETQ. The CDR3 is 13 residues long. V lost 4 bases and J lost 8, with 12 bases in between. In DNA form, the CDR3 reads TGCGCCAGCAGCACACCGGGATTCGAAAAACTGTTTTTT. Amino acid sequence: CASSTPGFEKLFF. The variable domain in full, with the rest retrieved from reference TRBV5-1 and TRBJ1-4, is KAGVTQTPRYLIKTRGQQVTLSCSPISGHRSVSWYQQTPGQGLQFLFEYFSETQRNKGNFPGRFSGRQFSNSRSEMNVSTLELGDSALYLCASSTPGFEKLFFGSGTQLSVL.

V usage is TRBV29-1 and J usage is TRBJ2-5; TRBD1 might be the D (7 bases). Between the trimmed V and J ends, which lost 5 bases and 4 bases, there was a span of 23 bases. CDR3 length: 16 residues. Germline CDR1 SQVTM, CDR2 ANQGSEA. CDR3 protein: CSVTRQGGSLGETQYF. The CDR3 DNA reads as TGCAGCGTTACTCGGCAGGGGGGCAGTCTCGGAGAGACCCAGTACTTC.

Worth noting for this clone: The same CDR3 also results from other DNA sequences found in this sample. For the CDR3, the DNA is TGTGCCTGGACAGGTGGCGGAGAGACCCAGTACTTC. This encodes CAWTGGGETQYF. The chain uses TRBV30 and TRBJ2-5; D unresolved. The CDR3 covers 12 residues. CDR1 is GTSNPN and CDR2 is SVGIG in the germline V gene (reference sequence). Trimming pared 4 bases from V and 4 bases from J, leaving 10 bases between.